Following are 32 T cell receptor beta chains from one sample sequenced in a study of T cell clonality in common variable immunodeficiency. General observations from the study: Reportedly, TCR beta sequences from common variable immunodeficiency showed fewer deletions and N-nucleotide insertions.

Sequencing used immunoSEQ multiplex PCR; TCRdb keeps in-frame clones, though not all of them. The sample is made up of fewer than 12,000 clones, none counted only once. Their antigens remain unidentified. The sequencing sample was made of peripheral blood mononuclear cells. Every receptor here comes from a human donor with common variable immunodeficiency.

Notes on this clone: The read gets to within 3 residues of the CDR3 end, and the germline J gene fills in the rest. The chain recombines TRBV30 with TRBJ2-5; 10 nucleotides agree with TRBD2. CDR3 length: 15 amino acids. Per germline, CDR1 GTSNPN and CDR2 SVGIG (reference sequence). V was clipped by 0 bases and J by 3 bases; unmatched bases: 4. The CDR3 is CAWSVPTSGKETQYF. The part of the CDR3 DNA that was read is TGTGCCTGGAGTGTACCCACTAGCGGGAAAGAGACC.

This clone came up a few times. The sequenced fragment ends 3 residues before the CDR3 boundary, so the rest is inferred from the germline J gene. This chain connects TRBV23-1 to TRBJ1-2; D remains ambiguous. TRBV23-1 is flagged as an ORF with uncertain function. The CDR3 length is 12 residues. V lost 3 bases and J 6 bases, leaving 8 bases between the germline ends. CDR3 region: CASSHHRDGYTF. CDR3 DNA (partial): TGCGCCAGCAGTCACCATAGGGATGGC.

In this sample, this clone turned up a few times. With the read ending 3 residues before the CDR3 end, the germline J gene is used to fill in that end. The chain carries TRBV19 and TRBJ1-1; D gene unclear. The V and J ends lost 9 bases and 1 base respectively, with 12 bases between them. CDR3 size: 13 residues. The germline V gene has CDR1 LNHDA and CDR2 SQIVND (reference sequence). CDR3 loop: CASRGPWNTEAFF. The sequenced CDR3 bases are TGTGCCAGCCGAGGCCCCTGGAACACTGAA.

Note on this clone: The CDR3 end falls 3 residues outside the read, so it is completed with the germline J gene. Other nucleotide sequences in the sample specify the same CDR3. This rearrangement joins TRBV7-9 to TRBJ1-1; the D gene is possibly TRBD1 (6 bases). The CDR3 sequence is 14 residues long. Trimming stripped 5 bases from V and 6 bases from J, with 16 bases between. Germline loops: CDR1 SEHNR, CDR2 FQNEAQ (reference sequence). CDR3 protein: CASSRYSRGAEAFF. The sequenced part of the CDR3 DNA is TGTGCCAGCAGCCGCTACTCCAGGGGTGCTGAA.

Comment on this clone: The CDR3 end lies 3 residues beyond the end of the read and is filled in from the germline J gene. This chain joins TRBV7-2 and TRBJ2-1; D call uncertain. V shed 4 bases and J shed 7 bases, with 11 bases lying between them. CDR3 length: 13 amino acids. The germline gives CDR1 SGHTA, CDR2 FQGNSA. CDR3 DNA (partial): TGTGCCAGCAGCTCTGACACTGGGAATGAG. Protein product: CASSSDTGNE. The full CDR3 protein is CASSSDTGNEQFF.

This clone appeared many times. The sequence runs out 3 residues before the end of the CDR3; the remainder is reconstructed from the germline J gene. The gene calls are TRBV5-1 and TRBJ1-1, with D possibly matching TRBD1 (5 bases). Germline lookup yields CDR1 SGHRS and CDR2 YFSETQ. The V end was cut by 4 bases, the J end by 3 bases, with 19 bases between. This CDR3 spans 16 amino acids. CDR3 DNA, as far as it was read: TGCGCCAGCAGCGTAGATATGGGGTTAGGGGACACTGAA. Residues: CASSVDMGLGDTE. The CDR3 in full is CASSVDMGLGDTEAFF.

This clone was seen a handful of times. Sequencing ends 3 residues short of the CDR3 end; the germline J gene provides the rest. The chain couples TRBV7-2 to TRBJ2-5; D unresolved. The CDR3 totals 11 residues. V dropped 5 bases and J dropped 5 bases, with 6 bases sitting between them. Germline V gene data show CDR1 as SGHTA and CDR2 as FQGNSA. CDR3 DNA (partial): TGTGCCAGCAGCCCCCTGGAGACC. This codes for CASSPLET. The full CDR3 sequence reads CASSPLETQYF.

Worth noting for this clone: The read ends 3 residues early relative to the CDR3; the germline J gene fills the gap. This chain connects TRBV7-3 to TRBJ1-2; 8 bases are a match to TRBD1. Germline trimming cut 0 bases from V and 5 bases from J; bases unmatched to any gene: 5. CDR1 SGHTA and CDR2 FQGTGA come from the germline V gene. The CDR3 totals 15 residues. The covered CDR3 bases are TGTGCCAGCAGCTTAACTTCTACAGGGGGATATGGC. Its protein is CASSLTSTGGYG. The full CDR3 protein is CASSLTSTGGYGYTF.

This clone is termed medium-sized. Read coverage stops 3 residues before the CDR3 terminus; the germline J gene supplies the remainder. V is TRBV7-2 and J is TRBJ2-1, with a possible D match to TRBD2 (6 bases). The CDR3 loop spans 12 amino acids. CDR1 is SGHTA and CDR2 is FQGNSA in the germline V gene. V was pared by 7 bases and J by 6 bases, with 10 bases between. The CDR3 DNA, read in part, is TGTGCCAGCACCTTGGAGGGCAATGAG. Translation gives CASTLEGNE. In full, the CDR3 is CASTLEGNEQFF.

In this sample, this clone is medium-sized. The CDR3 end falls 3 residues outside the read, so it is completed with the germline J gene. The gene calls are TRBV5-1 and TRBJ1-3; 9 bases fit TRBD1. The ends lost 5 bases at V and 0 bases at J; junction bases unmatched: 6. Germline-derived CDR1 and CDR2 are SGHRS and YFSETQ. There are 16 residues in the CDR3. The CDR3 spells CASSPGTGTSGNTIYF. The CDR3 DNA, read in part, is TGCGCCAGCAGTCCGGGGACAGGGACCTCTGGAAACACC.

This clone was seen only a few times. From the germline J gene comes the end of the CDR3, since the read stops 3 residues before it. The rearrangement links TRBV18 to TRBJ1-1; D is possibly TRBD1 (6 bases). The CDR3 has 14 amino acids. Germline V CDR1 and CDR2: KGHSH, LQKENI. V lost 3 bases to trimming and J lost 3 bases, with 11 bases between them. The CDR3 region is CASSPAKGDTEAFF. Incomplete CDR3 DNA: TGTGCCAGCTCACCGGCCAAGGGGGACACTGAA.

The covered CDR3 bases are TGTGCCTGGAGTTGGCAGGGGGATCAGCCC. Its translation: CAWSWQGDQP. The complete CDR3 sequence is CAWSWQGDQPQHF. The rearrangement joins TRBV30 to TRBJ1-5, with 7 bases that match TRBD1. The CDR3 end falls 3 residues outside the read, so it is completed with the germline J gene. V gave up 2 bases and J gave up 5 bases; unmatched junction bases: 3. The germline CDR1 and CDR2 sequences are GTSNPN and SVGIG (reference sequence). This CDR3 spans 13 amino acids.

Details on this clone: The read ends 3 residues early relative to the CDR3; the germline J gene fills the gap. The chain employs TRBV19 and TRBJ2-5, with D tentatively TRBD2 (6 bases). Per germline, CDR1 LNHDA and CDR2 SQIVND (reference sequence). Trimming pared 5 bases from V and 5 bases from J, leaving 12 bases between. The CDR3 sequence is 13 residues long. The sequenced part of the CDR3 DNA is TGTGCCAGTAGTCCGTCACGGGGGGAGACC. Its translation: CASSPSRGET. The complete CDR3 sequence is CASSPSRGETQYF.

A few counts support this clone. The read stops 3 residues short of the end of the CDR3; the missing end is completed from the germline J gene. The rearrangement links TRBV18 to TRBJ2-1, with 9 bases that match TRBD2. With V trimmed by 3 bases and J by 4 bases, 10 bases remained unmatched. Germline assignment: CDR1 KGHSH and CDR2 LQKENI. This CDR3 is 17 amino acids long. The CDR3 protein is CASSPDSGRRGYNEQFF. The CDR3 DNA, read in part, is TGTGCCAGCTCACCGGATAGCGGGAGAAGGGGATACAATGAG.

Within the sample, this clone is medium-sized (0.01 to 0.1%). The CDR3 extends 3 residues past the end of the read, so its final part is completed from the germline J gene. The V call is TRBV28, the J call TRBJ1-1, with unresolved D. V was shortened by 5 bases and J by 1 base, with 11 bases between the two germline ends. This CDR3 spans 14 amino acids. Germline CDR1 MDHEN, CDR2 SYDVKM. CDR3 protein: CASSPPQKNTEAFF. The CDR3 bases that were read are TGTGCCAGCAGTCCGCCACAGAAGAACACTGAA.

A word on this clone: The read halts 3 residues ahead of the CDR3 end, with the missing end drawn from the germline J gene. The chain combines TRBV19 with TRBJ2-1, with D uncertain. The CDR3 has 12 residues. CDR1 and CDR2 (germline): LNHDA, SQIVND (reference sequence). With 6 bases removed from V and 5 bases from J, the gap between germline ends came to 8 bases. The CDR3 region is CASRKPNNEQFF. The sequenced CDR3 bases are TGTGCCAGTAGAAAACCTAACAATGAG.

With respect to this clone: The CDR3 end falls 3 residues outside the read, so it is completed with the germline J gene. The rearrangement joins TRBV18 to TRBJ2-5; 12 nucleotides match TRBD2. Germline CDR1 KGHSH, CDR2 LQKENI. The V and J ends lost 3 bases and 7 bases, in that order; junction bases with no gene match: 6. The CDR3 is 15 amino acids. CDR3 DNA, as far as it was read: TGTGCCAGCTCACCTGGACTAGCGGGATTGCGGACC. Its protein is CASSPGLAGLRT. The entire CDR3 protein is CASSPGLAGLRTQYF.

As regards this clone: Coverage ceases 3 residues before the CDR3 finishes, and the germline J gene fills in the end. V and J are TRBV30 and TRBJ2-4; 7 bases are a match to TRBD2. Trimming cost V 1 base and J 0 bases; bases outside gene matches: 3. CDR1 is GTSNPN and CDR2 is SVGIG in the germline V gene (reference sequence). The CDR3 length is 15 residues. The CDR3 bases that were read are TGTGCCTGGAGTGAAGCGGGACTAGCCAAAAACATT. Protein product: CAWSEAGLAKNI. The whole CDR3 sequence is CAWSEAGLAKNIQYF.

About this clone: Coverage ceases 3 residues before the CDR3 finishes, and the germline J gene fills in the end. This chain joins TRBV19 and TRBJ2-7, with 10 bases fitting TRBD1. CDR1 is LNHDA and CDR2 is SQIVND in the germline V gene (reference sequence). The CDR3 has 19 residues. After removal of 3 bases from V and 2 bases from J, the junction contained 16 bases not matched to a gene. CDR3 protein: CASSMAPRFRDRGTYEQYF. Incomplete CDR3 DNA: TGTGCCAGTAGTATGGCTCCCCGCTTCCGGGACAGGGGAACCTACGAG.

In the case of this clone: From the germline J gene comes the end of the CDR3, since the read stops 3 residues before it. The rearrangement uses TRBV7-8 and TRBJ2-1, with 7 positions matching TRBD2. The CDR3 extends over 17 amino acids. Losses at the gene ends were 4 bases for V and 7 bases for J; bases not matched to a gene: 16. Germline V CDR1 and CDR2: SGHVS, FQNEAQ. The covered CDR3 bases are TGTGCCAGCAGCTCCCGCCGGGGGAGGGAGTTTATTAATGAG. Amino acid sequence: CASSSRRGREFINE. The entire CDR3 sequence reads CASSSRRGREFINEQFF.

Regarding this clone: The CDR3 end falls 3 residues outside the read, so it is completed with the germline J gene. The V gene is TRBV19, the J gene TRBJ1-4, with 7 bases matching TRBD1. The CDR3 extends over 15 amino acids. J lost 0 bases, V lost 5 bases, and 3 bases had no gene match. Germline lookup yields CDR1 LNHDA and CDR2 SQIVND (reference sequence). Partial CDR3 DNA: TGTGCCAGTAGTGCCGGGACAGCAACTAATGAAAAA. This codes for CASSAGTATNEK. The CDR3 reads in full as CASSAGTATNEKLFF.

In regard to this clone: The read comes to an end 3 residues before the CDR3 does, leaving the germline J gene to fill in the end. V gene TRBV5-1 combines with J gene TRBJ2-7; maybe TRBD1 (7 bases). The CDR3 is made up of 18 amino acids. Germline CDR1 is SGHRS and CDR2 is YFSETQ. Between the trimmed V and J ends, which lost 0 bases and 0 bases, there was a span of 19 bases. CDR3 region: CASSLVAGGYGSSYEQYF. The DNA read from the CDR3 is TGCGCCAGCAGCTTGGTCGCAGGGGGGTATGGAAGCTCCTACGAG.

Concerning this clone itself: The read stops 3 residues short of the end of the CDR3; the missing end is completed from the germline J gene. The chain uses TRBV18 and TRBJ1-5; D is ambiguous. CDR3 size: 14 residues. V lost 3 bases and J lost 3, with 9 bases in between. The germline gives CDR1 KGHSH, CDR2 LQKENI. CDR3 bases read: TGTGCCAGCTCACCCTTAGACATCAATCAGCCC. Encoded protein: CASSPLDINQP. The whole CDR3 protein reads CASSPLDINQPQHF.

This clone was counted between two and nine times. The sequenced fragment ends 3 residues before the CDR3 boundary, so the rest is inferred from the germline J gene. The genes are TRBV5-1 and TRBJ2-5; the match to TRBD2 covers 7 bases. Per the germline V gene, CDR1 is SGHRS and CDR2 is YFSETQ. CDR3 length: 15 amino acids. V was clipped by 0 bases and J by 5 bases; unmatched bases: 7. The CDR3 protein is CASSLGSGPGETQYF. Incomplete CDR3 DNA: TGCGCCAGCAGCTTGGGTAGCGGGCCGGGGGAGACC.

On this clone itself: The CDR3 end lies 3 residues beyond the end of the read and is filled in from the germline J gene. The chain employs TRBV7-3 and TRBJ1-2, with unresolved D. Trimming cost V 1 base and J 6 bases, with 18 bases left between them. Germline CDR1 is SGHTA and CDR2 is FQGTGA. The CDR3 totals 16 residues. The sequenced CDR3 bases are TGTGCCAGCAGCTTAATACCAGAGGAGCGGGGAAATGGC. Translated: CASSLIPEERGNG. The whole CDR3 sequence is CASSLIPEERGNGYTF.

The CDR3 protein is CATRLSGDTQYF. CDR3 DNA, as far as it was read: TGTGCCACAAGACTGTCCGGGGATACG. The chain couples TRBV19 to TRBJ2-3; D ambiguous. The read terminates 3 residues ahead of where the CDR3 ends, so the germline J gene completes it. Germline loops: CDR1 LNHDA, CDR2 SQIVND (reference sequence). This CDR3 is 12 amino acids long. With 10 bases removed from V and 6 bases from J, the gap between germline ends came to 14 bases.

As concerns this clone: The sequence runs out 3 residues before the end of the CDR3; the remainder is reconstructed from the germline J gene. V gene TRBV18 combines with J gene TRBJ2-1; D possibly corresponds to TRBD2 (5 bases). Looked up from germline, CDR1 is KGHSH and CDR2 is LQKENI. The CDR3 contains 13 residues. V gave up 2 bases and J gave up 7 bases, with 9 bases separating them. The part of the CDR3 DNA that was read is TGTGCCAGCTCACCATACGGGGTAAATGAG. Its translation is CASSPYGVNE. The whole CDR3 sequence reads CASSPYGVNEQFF.

This clone is classed as medium-sized (0.01 to 0.1%). The read halts 3 residues ahead of the CDR3 end, with the missing end drawn from the germline J gene. The chain combines TRBV29-1 with TRBJ2-5; the match to TRBD1 covers 7 bases. The CDR3 totals 13 residues. Trimming took 2 bases from V and 5 from J; bases not matched to a gene: 5. From germline, CDR1 is SQVTM and CDR2 ANQGSEA. CDR3 DNA, as far as it was read: TGCAGCGTTGAACTAGGGGGCGGGGAGACC. It encodes CSVELGGGET. The full CDR3 reads CSVELGGGETQYF.

By share, this clone counts as medium-sized. The CDR3 end falls 3 residues outside the read, so it is completed with the germline J gene. The chain couples TRBV11-2 to TRBJ2-7, with TRBD2 matching 11 bases. With 2 bases clipped from V and 3 bases from J, the junction kept 0 bases outside the gene matches. The CDR3 length is 14 residues. Germline loops: CDR1 SGHAT, CDR2 FQNNGV. The CDR3 spells CASSLTSGSYEQYF. The covered CDR3 bases are TGTGCCAGCAGCTTAACTAGCGGGAGCTACGAG.

Only a few counts were recorded for this clone. The sequenced fragment ends 3 residues before the CDR3 boundary, so the rest is inferred from the germline J gene. V and J are TRBV18 and TRBJ2-1, with D tentatively TRBD1 or TRBD2 (6 bases each). V lost 1 base and J 7 bases, leaving 20 bases between the germline ends. Looked up from germline, CDR1 is KGHSH and CDR2 is LQKENI. The CDR3 runs 17 residues. The CDR3 loop reads CASSPLQGGTVGNEQFF. CDR3 DNA, as far as it was read: TGTGCCAGCTCACCACTACAGGGAGGTACTGTAGGGAATGAG. Full variable domain (missing parts from reference TRBV18 and TRBJ2-1): NAGVMQNPRHLVRRRGQEARLRCSPMKGHSHVYWYRQLPEEGLKFMVYLQKENIIDESGMPKERFSAEFPKEGPSILRIQQVVRGDSAAYFCASSPLQGGTVGNEQFFGPGTRLTVL.

This clone has a handful of counts. The observed sequence ends 3 residues before the CDR3 terminus, with the missing tail filled in from the germline J gene. The V call is TRBV18, the J call TRBJ1-4; 8 nucleotides line up with TRBD1. The CDR3 spans 13 residues. The V gene's germline CDR1 is KGHSH and CDR2 LQKENI. V dropped 6 bases and J dropped 8; count of bases not matched to a gene: 5. The DNA read from the CDR3 is TGTGCCAGCTCCCCGGGACAGGAGGAAAAA. Translated, it gives CASSPGQEEK. The whole CDR3 region reads CASSPGQEEKLFF.

About this clone itself: The read is 3 residues too short to cover the CDR3 end, so that end is filled in from the germline J gene. The gene calls are TRBV19 and TRBJ2-1; 9 bases agree with TRBD2. The V segment lost 5 bases and the J segment 7 bases; nucleotides outside the gene matches: 18. This CDR3 comprises 18 residues. Germline-derived CDR1 and CDR2 are LNHDA and SQIVND (reference sequence). The CDR3 is CASSQDHLSGRLRNEQFF. CDR3 DNA, as far as it was read: TGTGCCAGTAGTCAAGACCACCTTAGCGGGAGATTAAGGAATGAG.